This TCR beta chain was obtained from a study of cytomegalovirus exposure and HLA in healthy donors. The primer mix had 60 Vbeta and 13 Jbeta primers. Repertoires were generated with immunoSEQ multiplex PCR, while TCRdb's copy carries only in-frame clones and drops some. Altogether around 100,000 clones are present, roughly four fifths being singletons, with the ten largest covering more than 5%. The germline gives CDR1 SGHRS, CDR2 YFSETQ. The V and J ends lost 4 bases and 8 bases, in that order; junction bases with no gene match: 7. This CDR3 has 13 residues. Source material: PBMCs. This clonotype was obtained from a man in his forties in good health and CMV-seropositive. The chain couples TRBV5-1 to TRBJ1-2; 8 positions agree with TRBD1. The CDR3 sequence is CASSPDRERGYTF. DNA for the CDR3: TGCGCCAGCAGCCCGGACAGGGAGAGAGGCTACACCTTC.